A selection of T cell receptor beta chains follows, all from one sample in a study of early T cells in non-severe SARS-CoV-2 infection. TCRdb analysed the 5' RACE reads with MiXCR anew, one entry per CDR3 protein. The sample contains roughly 71,000 distinct CDR3 sequences, about 13% of which appear only once. The sequencing input was whole blood. These receptors originate from an adult who was a healthcare worker with PCR-confirmed SARS-CoV-2 infection or an uninfected control (not recorded which). CDR3s include the opening cysteine and the closing phenylalanine or tryptophan. D genes are given only for firm matches. For some rows the clone size is stated as once, few or many, or as a class when expanded; others skip it.

V: TRBV7-2
J: TRBJ2-2
size: many
D: .
DNA: TGTGCCAGCAGCCGCACGAACACCGGGGAGCTGTTTTTT
CDR3: CASSRTNTGELFF

V: TRBV9
J: TRBJ1-2
size: few
D: TRBD1
DNA: TGTGCCAGCAGCCCTACTACAGGGGATTTTTTATATGGCTACACCTTC
CDR3: CASSPTTGDFLYGYTF

V: TRBV7-6
J: TRBJ2-5
size: few
D: .
DNA: TGTGCCAGCAGCCTCACCGGGATCCCAATTCAAGAGACCCAGTACTTC
CDR3: CASSLTGIPIQETQYF

V: TRBV10-2
J: TRBJ2-1
size: few
D: TRBD2
DNA: TGCGCCAGCAGACCAGCGGGGGTCTACAATGAGCAGTTCTTC
CDR3: CASRPAGVYNEQFF

V: TRBV5-1
J: TRBJ2-5
size: few
D: TRBD1
DNA: TGCGCCAGCAGCCGGAGGTGGGACAGAGGATGGGACCAGTACTTC
CDR3: CASSRRWDRGWDQYF

V: TRBV24-1
J: TRBJ1-5
size: many
D: TRBD1
DNA: TGTGCCACCAGTGAGGGGACAGGGAGGAGTCAGCCCCAGCATTTT
CDR3: CATSEGTGRSQPQHF

V: TRBV14
J: TRBJ2-7
size: many
D: TRBD2
DNA: TGTGCCAGCAGCCAAGCATCGGGGGGCTACGAGCAGTACTTC
CDR3: CASSQASGGYEQYF

V: TRBV5-1
J: TRBJ2-2
size: few
D: .
DNA: TGCGCCAGCAGCTTGATCCCTAAGACCGGGGAGCTGTTTTTT
CDR3: CASSLIPKTGELFF

V: TRBV3-1
J: TRBJ1-1
size: .
D: TRBD1
DNA: TGTGCCAGCAGCCATCAGGGGGTAGGGACTGAAGCTTTCTTT
CDR3: CASSHQGVGTEAFF

V: TRBV7-3
J: TRBJ1-2
size: many
D: TRBD1
DNA: TGTGCCAGCAGCTTACCGGGACAGGGGACGGGCGGCTACACCTTC
CDR3: CASSLPGQGTGGYTF

V: TRBV12-3/TRBV12-4
J: TRBJ2-5
size: .
D: .
DNA: TGTGCCAGCACCCCTGACAGGACCACCCAAGAGACCCAGTACTTC
CDR3: CASTPDRTTQETQYF

V: TRBV6-5
J: TRBJ2-2
size: few
D: TRBD1
DNA: TGTGCCAGCACACTACGGTGGGGGACAGGGATCGACACCGGGGAGCTGTTTTTT
CDR3: CASTLRWGTGIDTGELFF

V: TRBV18
J: TRBJ1-1
size: many
D: .
DNA: TGTGCCAGCTCACCCTCCGAAGGGACTGAAGCTTTCTTT
CDR3: CASSPSEGTEAFF

V: TRBV7-6
J: TRBJ1-5
size: .
D: .
DNA: TGTGCCAGCAGCTCGAGGGACCTTCAGCCCCAGCATTTT
CDR3: CASSSRDLQPQHF

V: TRBV7-2
J: TRBJ1-1
size: .
D: .
DNA: TGTGCCAGCAGCTTAGTAGCCCCTGAAGCTTTCTTT
CDR3: CASSLVAPEAFF

V: TRBV18
J: TRBJ2-1
size: .
D: TRBD1
DNA: TGTGCCAGCTCACCGACAGGGGGCTACAATGAGCAGTTCTTC
CDR3: CASSPTGGYNEQFF

V: TRBV27
J: TRBJ2-2
size: few
D: .
DNA: TGTGCCAGCAGTTTTTGGGGGCCCGGGGAGCTGTTTTTT
CDR3: CASSFWGPGELFF

V: TRBV20-1
J: TRBJ1-2
size: many
D: .
DNA: TGCAGTGCTGCCCGGGATATCTATGGCTACACCTTC
CDR3: CSAARDIYGYTF

V: TRBV4-3
J: TRBJ2-1
size: few
D: TRBD2
DNA: TGCGCCAGCAGCCGATACGCCCCGGGACTAGAGAATGAGCAGTTCTTC
CDR3: CASSRYAPGLENEQFF

V: TRBV7-8
J: TRBJ2-5
size: few
D: .
DNA: TGTGCCAGCAGCCCTGGCCTTGGTGTTGCAGAGACCCAGTACTTC
CDR3: CASSPGLGVAETQYF

V: TRBV20-1
J: TRBJ1-1
size: .
D: .
DNA: TGCAGTGCTAGAGATACGCGGAGATCTGAAGCTTTCTTT
CDR3: CSARDTRRSEAFF

V: TRBV19
J: TRBJ1-2
size: many
D: TRBD1
DNA: TGTGCCAGTAGTATCCGGACAGGAGCTAACTATGGCTACACCTTC
CDR3: CASSIRTGANYGYTF

V: TRBV7-9
J: TRBJ2-3
size: few
D: .
DNA: TGTGCCAGCAGCTTGAGTGAAACTAGCACAGATACGCAGTATTTT
CDR3: CASSLSETSTDTQYF

V: TRBV4-3
J: TRBJ2-6
size: many
D: .
DNA: TGCGCCAGCAGCCAAGATCGAGGTGGAGGGGCCAACGTCCTGACTTTC
CDR3: CASSQDRGGGANVLTF

V: TRBV4-1
J: TRBJ2-7
size: few
D: .
DNA: TGCGCCAGCAGCAGGGAAACCACCTACGAGCAGTACTTC
CDR3: CASSRETTYEQYF

V: TRBV5-6
J: TRBJ1-1
size: .
D: .
DNA: TGTGCCAGCAGCTTCAGCGGGGCCTACACTGAAGCTTTCTTT
CDR3: CASSFSGAYTEAFF

V: TRBV7-6
J: TRBJ2-7
size: many
D: TRBD1
DNA: TGTGCCAGCAGCTCACAGGGGGGACTCACCTACGAGCAGTACTTC
CDR3: CASSSQGGLTYEQYF

V: TRBV7-8
J: TRBJ2-2
size: many
D: .
DNA: TGTGCCAGCAGCTTAAATTCCGGAAACACCGGGGAGCTGTTTTTT
CDR3: CASSLNSGNTGELFF

V: TRBV29-1
J: TRBJ2-5
size: .
D: .
DNA: TGCAGCGTTGAAGGAGAGACCCAGTACTTC
CDR3: CSVEGETQYF

V: TRBV12-3/TRBV12-4
J: TRBJ2-5
size: .
D: .
DNA: TGTGCCAGCAGTTTGAAAGAGACCCAGTACTTC
CDR3: CASSLKETQYF

V: TRBV18
J: TRBJ2-1
size: .
D: .
DNA: TGTGCCAGCTCACCACCGAACAGTGGGTCCTACAATGAGCAGTTCTTC
CDR3: CASSPPNSGSYNEQFF

V: TRBV15
J: TRBJ1-1
size: many
D: .
DNA: TGTGCCACCAGCAGAGAGGTAGGGGTGATGAACACTGAAGCTTTCTTT
CDR3: CATSREVGVMNTEAFF

V: TRBV20-1
J: TRBJ2-2
size: .
D: .
DNA: TGCAGTGCTAGTCCCGGATTTAACACCGGGGAGCTGTTTTTT
CDR3: CSASPGFNTGELFF

V: TRBV11-3
J: TRBJ2-1
size: few
D: .
DNA: TGTGCCAGCAGCACAAGGGGGAGCTCCTACAATGAGCAGTTCTTC
CDR3: CASSTRGSSYNEQFF

V: TRBV20-1
J: TRBJ2-5
size: .
D: TRBD2
DNA: TGCAGTGCTAGAAAGCGGGGTCAAGAGACCCAGTACTTC
CDR3: CSARKRGQETQYF

V: TRBV19
J: TRBJ2-3
size: .
D: .
DNA: TGTGCCAGTAGTAGGAATGTAGCGGCATACACAGATACGCAGTATTTT
CDR3: CASSRNVAAYTDTQYF

V: TRBV7-9
J: TRBJ2-3
size: many
D: .
DNA: TGTGCCAGCAGCTTAGATACGCCGGGTAGCGGCACAGATACGCAGTATTTT
CDR3: CASSLDTPGSGTDTQYF

V: TRBV5-1
J: TRBJ2-1
size: .
D: .
DNA: TGCGCCAGCACCGCTTGGGTTGGGGGCAATGAGCAGTTCTTC
CDR3: CASTAWVGGNEQFF

V: TRBV6-5
J: TRBJ2-7
size: .
D: TRBD1
DNA: TGTGCCAGCCAAACAACAGGGGGATACGAGCAGTACTTC
CDR3: CASQTTGGYEQYF

V: TRBV30
J: TRBJ2-2
size: .
D: .
DNA: TGTGCCTGGAGTGTAGCCAGGAACACCGGGGAGCTGTTTTTT
CDR3: CAWSVARNTGELFF

V: TRBV2
J: TRBJ2-2
size: .
D: TRBD1
DNA: TGTGCCAGCAGTGTCCGCAGGGGGCTGAACGGGGAGCTGTTTTTT
CDR3: CASSVRRGLNGELFF

V: TRBV6-6
J: TRBJ1-2
size: many
D: TRBD1
DNA: TGTGCCAGCAGTTACTCGGACAGGGGGCGGAATGGCTACACCTTC
CDR3: CASSYSDRGRNGYTF

V: TRBV5-1
J: TRBJ2-1
size: many
D: .
DNA: TGCGCCAGCAGCCAGGCTCCCGGTGAAGGGCAGTTCTTC
CDR3: CASSQAPGEGQFF

V: TRBV20-1
J: TRBJ2-4
size: .
D: .
DNA: TGCAGTGCCCCTTCCCCGGACATTCAGTACTTC
CDR3: CSAPSPDIQYF

V: TRBV29-1
J: TRBJ2-3
size: many
D: .
DNA: TGCAGCGTTGTTGGGGATTCCGATACGCAGTATTTT
CDR3: CSVVGDSDTQYF

V: TRBV6-6
J: TRBJ2-7
size: few
D: TRBD1
DNA: TGTGCCAGCAGAACCGGGACAGGGAGGGAGCAGTACTTC
CDR3: CASRTGTGREQYF

V: TRBV4-3
J: TRBJ2-1
size: many
D: .
DNA: TGCGCCAGCAGCCAAGATCTCAGGACGCGCCATGGGCAGTTCTTC
CDR3: CASSQDLRTRHGQFF

V: TRBV6-6
J: TRBJ1-4
size: .
D: .
DNA: TGTGCCAGCACCAGAGGAAGGGCAACTAATGAAAAACTGTTTTTT
CDR3: CASTRGRATNEKLFF

V: TRBV3-1
J: TRBJ2-5
size: few
D: .
DNA: TGTGCCAGCAGCCAAGGGGACGGGGCACCCCAAGAGACCCAGTACTTC
CDR3: CASSQGDGAPQETQYF

V: TRBV11-2
J: TRBJ2-1
size: many
D: TRBD2
DNA: TGTGCCAGCAGCCAGATCTTGGATCGCGGGAGGCTTTGGTCCTACAATGAGCAGTTCTTC
CDR3: CASSQILDRGRLWSYNEQFF

V: TRBV20-1
J: TRBJ2-3
size: .
D: .
DNA: TGCAGTGCTCTCTTGGGAGGCAGCACAGATACGCAGTATTTT
CDR3: CSALLGGSTDTQYF

V: TRBV20-1
J: TRBJ2-7
size: .
D: TRBD1
DNA: TGCAGTGCTAGAGGACAGGGCGCTTCCTACGAGCAGTACTTC
CDR3: CSARGQGASYEQYF

V: TRBV2
J: TRBJ2-5
size: .
D: .
DNA: TGTGCCAGCAGTGAAAAGCGGTACCAAGAGACCCAGTACTTC
CDR3: CASSEKRYQETQYF

V: TRBV5-1
J: TRBJ1-5
size: many
D: .
DNA: TGCGCCAGCAGCTTCGAGGGGGATCAGCCCCAGCATTTT
CDR3: CASSFEGDQPQHF

V: TRBV19
J: TRBJ2-1
size: few
D: .
DNA: TGTGCCAGTAGTATTATGGCTTGGGACTACAATGAGCAGTTCTTC
CDR3: CASSIMAWDYNEQFF

V: TRBV29-1
J: TRBJ2-2
size: .
D: .
DNA: TGCAGCGTTGAATTCACCGGGGAGCTGTTTTTT
CDR3: CSVEFTGELFF

V: TRBV15
J: TRBJ1-1
size: .
D: .
DNA: TGTGCCACCAGCAGAGGGACCGATTTTTCTGAAGCTTTCTTT
CDR3: CATSRGTDFSEAFF

V: TRBV14
J: TRBJ2-1
size: many
D: .
DNA: TGTGCCAGCAGCCAAACACGAGGTACTCGAAACAATGAGCAGTTCTTC
CDR3: CASSQTRGTRNNEQFF